This is a list of T cell receptor beta chains from one sample in a study of blood T cells in healthy people across ages. MiXCR was run by TCRdb on the 5' RACE reads, yielding one entry per CDR3 protein. The table shows about 800,000 distinct CDR3 sequences, with around 25% occurring only once. These data were also reused for a study on T cells of mothers and their children.

The source material was blood. The source of these receptors is a boy between 5 and 17 years old in good health. Both conserved end residues are part of each CDR3. The D gene is left open where the match is weak. For some rows the clone size is stated as once, few or many, or as a class when expanded; others skip it.

D	J	size	V	DNA	CDR3
-	TRBJ2-5	-	TRBV7-2	TGTGCCAGCAGCCCCCCGGGCACCCAGTACTTC	CASSPPGTQYF
-	TRBJ2-7	-	TRBV6-1	TGTGCCAGCGCGAACCACTACGAGCAGTACTTC	CASANHYEQYF
TRBD1	TRBJ2-4	-	TRBV20-1	TGCAGTGCTAGGCAACCCGGGACAGGGGGTCCCACGTCTGGAATTCAGTACTTC	CSARQPGTGGPTSGIQYF
-	TRBJ1-2	few	TRBV7-9	TGTGCCAGCACCGTGACAGGTAGAACAAACTATGGCTACACCTTC	CASTVTGRTNYGYTF
TRBD2	TRBJ2-3	-	TRBV5-1	TGCGCCAGCAGAGGACTAGCGGGAGAAGATACGCAGTATTTT	CASRGLAGEDTQYF
TRBD1	TRBJ2-7	-	TRBV7-2	TGTGCCAGCAGCTTACCGGACAGGCCAACCTACGAGCAGTACTTC	CASSLPDRPTYEQYF
-	TRBJ2-7	-	TRBV10-3	TGTGCCATCAGTGAGAGGACGAACTCCTACGAGCAGTACTTC	CAISERTNSYEQYF
TRBD1	TRBJ2-3	-	TRBV4-3	TGCGCCAGCAGCCAAGATCGGGGACAGGGGGCCGATACGCAGTATTTT	CASSQDRGQGADTQYF
-	TRBJ2-5	-	TRBV7-2	TGTGCCAGCAGCTTGTTCTCGCCAGGGAAAGAGACCCAGTACTTC	CASSLFSPGKETQYF
-	TRBJ2-7	-	TRBV9	TGTGCCAGCAGTCCCAAGGGACATATCTACGAGCAGTACTTC	CASSPKGHIYEQYF
-	TRBJ1-2	-	TRBV3-1	TGTGCCAGCAGTCGGGGGGGTGGCTACACCTTC	CASSRGGGYTF
-	TRBJ2-7	few	TRBV13	TGTGCCAGCAGCTCCGGGACACCCTTCTACGAGCAGTACTTC	CASSSGTPFYEQYF
-	TRBJ2-3	few	TRBV4-3	TGCGCCAGCAGCCAGGGCCGAGGGGATACGCAGTATTTT	CASSQGRGDTQYF
-	TRBJ2-1	few	TRBV13	TGTGCCAGCAGCTTTCCAAGAGGGGATGAGCAGTTCTTC	CASSFPRGDEQFF
TRBD1	TRBJ1-6	few	TRBV27	TGTGCCAGCAGACCAAGGGACAGAAATAATTCACCCCTCCACTTT	CASRPRDRNNSPLHF
-	TRBJ2-5	few	TRBV6-5	TGTGCCAGCAGTCGGACAGCTAAAGAGACCCAGTACTTC	CASSRTAKETQYF
-	TRBJ2-7	-	TRBV20-1	TGCAGTGCCTCCAGGTCAACCTACGAGCAGTACTTC	CSASRSTYEQYF
-	TRBJ2-1	many	TRBV28	TGTGCCAGCAGACGATCCGGGGGAGCCTACAATGAGCAGTTCTTC	CASRRSGGAYNEQFF
TRBD1	TRBJ2-4	few	TRBV30	TGTGCCTGGGAAACAGGGGTTGAGGACATTCAGTACTTC	CAWETGVEDIQYF
TRBD2	TRBJ2-1	-	TRBV20-1	TGCAGTGCTAGAGATCTAGGGAGTAGCGGGGCTGCCTACAATGAGCAGTTCTTC	CSARDLGSSGAAYNEQFF
TRBD1	TRBJ2-5	-	TRBV6-8	TGTGCCAGCAGAAGGAACAGGGGCGCGGAGACCCAGTACTTC	CASRRNRGAETQYF
TRBD2	TRBJ2-3	-	TRBV20-1	TGCAGTGCCAGACTAGCGGGGGGCGGAGATACGCAGTATTTT	CSARLAGGGDTQYF
TRBD2	TRBJ2-5	few	TRBV5-5	TGTGCCAGCATCCCACCGGGACTAGGAGAGACCCAGTACTTC	CASIPPGLGETQYF
-	TRBJ1-4	-	TRBV20-1	TGCAGTGCTAGAGATCCGGGGACAAACAATGAAAAACTGTTTTTT	CSARDPGTNNEKLFF
-	TRBJ2-3	-	TRBV10-3	TGTGCCATCAGTGAAGACGGGCTAGACACAGATACGCAGTATTTT	CAISEDGLDTDTQYF
-	TRBJ2-5	few	TRBV20-1	TGCAGTGCTATTCCCCGACTCCTGGGGGCCCAGTACTTC	CSAIPRLLGAQYF
TRBD2	TRBJ2-5	-	TRBV6-5	TGTGCCAGCGCTAGCGGCCAAGAGACCCAGTACTTC	CASASGQETQYF
-	TRBJ2-7	-	TRBV28	TGTGCCAGCAGTTTAGGATCAGGGCGCGACAGGACCTACGAGCAGTACTTC	CASSLGSGRDRTYEQYF
TRBD2	TRBJ2-4	-	TRBV7-2	TGTGCCAGCAGTTCCAGGACTAGCGGGTTCTCTAGGCACATTCAGTACTTC	CASSSRTSGFSRHIQYF
-	TRBJ2-1	few	TRBV5-1	TGCGCCAGCAGGCCCGTTATGACAGGGGTCCCGGGACTAGCCGGCAATGAGCAGTTCTTC	CASRPVMTGVPGLAGNEQFF
TRBD1	TRBJ2-5	many	TRBV5-5	TGTGCCAGCAGCTTCGGGACAGGGTCTGCAGAGACCCAGTACTTC	CASSFGTGSAETQYF
TRBD2	TRBJ2-7	-	TRBV7-6	TGTGCCAGCAGCCAGACTAGCGGGGCCTCCTACGAGCAGTACTTC	CASSQTSGASYEQYF
TRBD1	TRBJ1-6	-	TRBV28	TGTGCCAGCAGTTTTTCCCAACAGGGGAATAATTCACCCCTCCACTTT	CASSFSQQGNNSPLHF
-	TRBJ2-7	few	TRBV4-1	TGCGCCAGCAGCCAAGTCCCCCCAAGAGAGCAGTACTTC	CASSQVPPREQYF
TRBD1	TRBJ1-5	few	TRBV12-3/TRBV12-4	TGTGCCAGCAGTGCGAAGACAGGGGGCAGTCAGCCCCAGCATTTT	CASSAKTGGSQPQHF
-	TRBJ2-7	-	TRBV27	TGTGCCAGCAGAGGATCTGCAGGGACCTACGAGCAGTACTTC	CASRGSAGTYEQYF
-	TRBJ2-2	-	TRBV27	TGTGCCAGCAGTCTTAGCAGGTCAAAGACGAACACCGGGGAGCTGTTTTTT	CASSLSRSKTNTGELFF
TRBD2	TRBJ2-1	-	TRBV6-2/TRBV6-3	TGTGCCAGCAGTTACGGGAGTGAGCGGGGCCAGAGCTCCTACAATGAGCAGTTCTTC	CASSYGSERGQSSYNEQFF
TRBD2	TRBJ2-5	many	TRBV20-1	TGCAGTGCTAGAGATATAGCGGGAGAACTAGAGACCCAGTACTTC	CSARDIAGELETQYF
TRBD2	TRBJ2-3	-	TRBV11-2	TGTGCCAGCACTCCCGGGACTAGCGGCACAGATACGCAGTATTTT	CASTPGTSGTDTQYF
-	TRBJ2-5	-	TRBV28	TGTGCCAGCAGGGATCACCGGTCGCAAGAGACCCAGTACTTC	CASRDHRSQETQYF
TRBD1	TRBJ2-7	-	TRBV15	TGTGCCACCAGCAGAGATCGGTCAGGGGGCTCCTACGAGCAGTACTTC	CATSRDRSGGSYEQYF
TRBD1	TRBJ2-1	-	TRBV29-1	TGCAGCGTTGAAGATTTGGGGACAGGGATATACAATGAGCAGTTCTTC	CSVEDLGTGIYNEQFF
-	TRBJ2-3	-	TRBV20-1	TGCAGCCTCGACACAGATACGCAGTATTTT	CSLDTDTQYF
TRBD1	TRBJ1-2	-	TRBV12-3/TRBV12-4	TGTGCCAGCACCCAAACAGGGGGAGCAAACTATGGCTACACCTTC	CASTQTGGANYGYTF
TRBD1	TRBJ2-7	-	TRBV5-5	TGTGCCAGCATCCCCCGTGACGTGGACAGGGGCCGCTTCTACGAGCAGTACTTC	CASIPRDVDRGRFYEQYF
-	TRBJ2-5	-	TRBV4-3	TGCGCCAGCAGCCAAGATCTTCCAGGGTGGCAAGAGACCCAGTACTTC	CASSQDLPGWQETQYF
TRBD2	TRBJ2-1	-	TRBV3-1	TGTGCCAGCAGCCAAACGGGACTAGCGGGCTACGCCTACAATGAGCAGTTCTTC	CASSQTGLAGYAYNEQFF
TRBD1	TRBJ2-5	-	TRBV7-7	TGTGCTAGCAGCTTAAATGCAGGGGGCCCAGAGGCCCAGTACTTC	CASSLNAGGPEAQYF
-	TRBJ1-5	-	TRBV3-1	TGTGCCAGCAGCCACGGCGCGGGGGGCAATCAGCCCCAGCATTTT	CASSHGAGGNQPQHF
-	TRBJ1-5	once	TRBV7-2	TGTGCCAGCAGCTTAAGACAGTCTTCCAATCAGCCCCAGCATTTT	CASSLRQSSNQPQHF
TRBD2	TRBJ2-3	few	TRBV7-8	TGTGCCAGCAGCTTCAGCGGGAGGGCCCCAGTCACAGATACGCAGTATTTT	CASSFSGRAPVTDTQYF
TRBD2	TRBJ2-7	-	TRBV5-1	TGCGCCAGCAGCTTAGCGGGATTTACCTACGAGCAGTACTTC	CASSLAGFTYEQYF